A selection of T cell receptor beta chains follows, all from one sample in a study of T cell changes during pregnancy in multiple sclerosis. The table came from immunoSEQ multiplex PCR; TCRdb's copy has only in-frame clones and leaves some out. The repertoire consists of 40,000 to 50,000 clones, with 85% to 95% occurring once and the leading ten covering roughly 0.49%. Sequencing used CD4+ T cells from peripheral blood mononuclear cells, obtained in the third trimester of pregnancy. The source of these receptors is a female donor with multiple sclerosis, enrolled in a pregnancy study. The conserved cysteine and the conserved F or W are not part of the CDR3 here.

v_gene: TRBV18; j_gene: TRBJ1-2; CDR3aa: ASSPDRQGVNYGYT
v_gene: TRBV4-3; j_gene: TRBJ2-2; CDR3aa: ASSQTKTMRTSTGELF
v_gene: TRBV6-6; j_gene: TRBJ2-5; CDR3aa: ASSLGGALETQY
v_gene: TRBV5-1; j_gene: TRBJ2-3; CDR3aa: ASNGLAGADTQY
v_gene: TRBV7-2; j_gene: TRBJ2-7; CDR3aa: ASSSGTGIYEQY
v_gene: TRBV5-4; j_gene: TRBJ2-7; CDR3aa: ASSPGTSGSFYEQY
v_gene: TRBV19; j_gene: TRBJ1-2; CDR3aa: ASSTRAGGGPANYGYT
v_gene: TRBV7-9; j_gene: TRBJ1-5; CDR3aa: ASSPWTGSGNQPQH
v_gene: TRBV7-2; j_gene: TRBJ1-3; CDR3aa: ASSLGQNSGNTIY
v_gene: TRBV25-1; j_gene: TRBJ2-7; CDR3aa: ASSERTSIYEQY
v_gene: TRBV19; j_gene: TRBJ2-7; CDR3aa: ATSLGGTYEQY
v_gene: TRBV5-3; j_gene: TRBJ2-3; CDR3aa: ARSLELSTGASTDTQY
v_gene: TRBV2; j_gene: TRBJ1-1; CDR3aa: ASSDLGGNTEAF
v_gene: TRBV10-3; j_gene: TRBJ1-3; CDR3aa: AISDFAGSSGNTIY
v_gene: TRBV29-1; j_gene: TRBJ2-7; CDR3aa: SVEAGGKYEQY
v_gene: TRBV29-1; j_gene: TRBJ2-7; CDR3aa: SVDRQGLGYEQY
v_gene: TRBV19; j_gene: TRBJ2-5; CDR3aa: ASTRGGGVLETQY
v_gene: TRBV18; j_gene: TRBJ2-1; CDR3aa: ASSPQRMGLAGGPNEQF
v_gene: TRBV4-3; j_gene: TRBJ2-7; CDR3aa: ASSQEIGRARFLSYEQY
v_gene: TRBV28; j_gene: TRBJ2-3; CDR3aa: ASLRGSGYTDTQY
v_gene: TRBV28; j_gene: TRBJ2-7; CDR3aa: ASRGVGTGKYEQY
v_gene: TRBV5-8; j_gene: TRBJ1-4; CDR3aa: ASSFQHSEKLF
v_gene: TRBV4-2; j_gene: TRBJ2-3; CDR3aa: ASSQNSGTSAPAGTDTQY
v_gene: TRBV6-5; j_gene: TRBJ2-5; CDR3aa: ASRTVGETQY
v_gene: TRBV5-1; j_gene: TRBJ2-1; CDR3aa: ASSLGYLSSYNEQF
v_gene: TRBV2; j_gene: TRBJ2-5; CDR3aa: ASRYGLAGLETQY
v_gene: TRBV6-4; j_gene: TRBJ2-2; CDR3aa: ASSVLAGVSNTGELF
v_gene: TRBV27; j_gene: TRBJ2-5; CDR3aa: ASSFSGRETQY
v_gene: TRBV18; j_gene: TRBJ2-3; CDR3aa: ASSPLSQRREYTQY
v_gene: TRBV2; j_gene: TRBJ2-3; CDR3aa: ASRRGLAGGRAGDTQY
v_gene: TRBV11-2; j_gene: TRBJ1-1; CDR3aa: ASSTRQGMNTEAF
v_gene: TRBV6-4; j_gene: TRBJ2-7; CDR3aa: ASSALGQGDVKY
v_gene: TRBV2; j_gene: TRBJ2-1; CDR3aa: ASELAGINEQF
v_gene: TRBV19; j_gene: TRBJ1-2; CDR3aa: ASQQGRGLRYGYT
v_gene: TRBV6-6; j_gene: TRBJ2-1; CDR3aa: ASTKSGTTNEQF
v_gene: TRBV15; j_gene: TRBJ2-3; CDR3aa: ATSRGLAGGRVDTQY
v_gene: TRBV4-3; j_gene: TRBJ2-3; CDR3aa: ASSQGSGGTDTQY
v_gene: TRBV23-1; j_gene: TRBJ2-7; CDR3aa: ASSRLAFRSYEQY
v_gene: TRBV6-5; j_gene: TRBJ1-5; CDR3aa: ASRGTGGTNQPQH
v_gene: TRBV19; j_gene: TRBJ1-3; CDR3aa: ASSPLNRGHGGNTIY
v_gene: TRBV4-2; j_gene: TRBJ1-4; CDR3aa: ASSPEGPSREEKLF
v_gene: TRBV9; j_gene: TRBJ2-7; CDR3aa: ASSLFDVAGGEQY
v_gene: TRBV30; j_gene: TRBJ1-4; CDR3aa: AWSELTGGLNEKLF
v_gene: TRBV9; j_gene: TRBJ1-1; CDR3aa: ASSVYGTGEAF
v_gene: TRBV7-3; j_gene: TRBJ2-7; CDR3aa: ASSLLNSGSSEQY
v_gene: TRBV6-5; j_gene: TRBJ1-2; CDR3aa: ASSVGQAYGYT
v_gene: TRBV15; j_gene: TRBJ1-1; CDR3aa: ATTDRGLNTEAF
v_gene: TRBV28; j_gene: TRBJ1-1; CDR3aa: ASVRATEAF
v_gene: TRBV9; j_gene: TRBJ2-2; CDR3aa: ASSVGGGTGELF